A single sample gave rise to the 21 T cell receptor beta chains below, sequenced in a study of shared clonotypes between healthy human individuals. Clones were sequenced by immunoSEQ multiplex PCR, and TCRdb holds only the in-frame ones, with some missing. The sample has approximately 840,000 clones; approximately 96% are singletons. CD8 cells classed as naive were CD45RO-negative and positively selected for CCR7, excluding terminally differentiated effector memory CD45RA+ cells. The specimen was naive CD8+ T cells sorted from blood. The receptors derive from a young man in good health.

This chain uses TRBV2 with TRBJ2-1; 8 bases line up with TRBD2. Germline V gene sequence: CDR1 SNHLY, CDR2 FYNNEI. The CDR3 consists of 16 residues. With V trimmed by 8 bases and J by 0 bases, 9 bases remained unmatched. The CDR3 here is CASLREAPSSYNEQFF. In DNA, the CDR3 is TGTGCCAGCTTGCGGGAGGCCCCCTCCTCCTACAATGAGCAGTTCTTC.

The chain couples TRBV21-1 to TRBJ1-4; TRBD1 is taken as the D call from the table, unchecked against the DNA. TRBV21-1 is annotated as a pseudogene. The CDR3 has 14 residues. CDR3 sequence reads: CASIHRQGNEKLFF. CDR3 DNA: TGTGCCAGCATACATCGACAGGGTAATGAAAAACTGTTTTTT.

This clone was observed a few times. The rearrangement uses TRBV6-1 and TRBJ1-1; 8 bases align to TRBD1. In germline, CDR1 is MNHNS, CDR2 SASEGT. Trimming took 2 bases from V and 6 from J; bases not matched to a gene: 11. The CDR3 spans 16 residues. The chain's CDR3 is CASSEFLRQGTAEAFF. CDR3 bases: TGTGCCAGCAGTGAATTCCTAAGACAGGGGACGGCTGAAGCTTTCTTT.

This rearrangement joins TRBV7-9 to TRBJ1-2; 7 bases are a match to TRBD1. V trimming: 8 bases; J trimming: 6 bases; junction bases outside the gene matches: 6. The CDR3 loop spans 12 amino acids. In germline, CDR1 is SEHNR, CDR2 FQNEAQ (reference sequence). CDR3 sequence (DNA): TGTGCCAGCTCTACAGGGGTCCATGGCTACACCTTC. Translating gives CASSTGVHGYTF.

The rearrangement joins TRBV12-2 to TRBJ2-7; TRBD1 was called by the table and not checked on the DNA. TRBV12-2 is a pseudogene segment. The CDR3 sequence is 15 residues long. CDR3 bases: TGTGCAAGTCGCTTAGGGACAGGGGGAACCTACGAGCAGTACTTC. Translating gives CASRLGTGGTYEQYF.

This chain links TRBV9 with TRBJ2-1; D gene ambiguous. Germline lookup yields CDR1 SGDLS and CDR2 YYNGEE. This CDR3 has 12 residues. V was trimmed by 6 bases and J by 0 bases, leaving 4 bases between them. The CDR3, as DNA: TGTGCCAGCACAAACTCCTACAATGAGCAGTTCTTC. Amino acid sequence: CASTNSYNEQFF.

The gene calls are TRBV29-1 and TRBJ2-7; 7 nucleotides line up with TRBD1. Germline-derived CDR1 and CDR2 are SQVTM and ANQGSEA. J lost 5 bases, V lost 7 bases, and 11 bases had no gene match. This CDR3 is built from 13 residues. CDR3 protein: CSGRVGQSNEQYF. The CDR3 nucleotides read TGCAGCGGTCGAGTGGGACAGAGCAACGAGCAGTACTTC.

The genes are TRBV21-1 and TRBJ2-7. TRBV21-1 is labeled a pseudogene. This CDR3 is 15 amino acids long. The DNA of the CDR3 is TGTGCCAGCAGCAAAGTAGGCCAGTACAACTACGAGCAGTACTTC. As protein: CASSKVGQYNYEQYF.

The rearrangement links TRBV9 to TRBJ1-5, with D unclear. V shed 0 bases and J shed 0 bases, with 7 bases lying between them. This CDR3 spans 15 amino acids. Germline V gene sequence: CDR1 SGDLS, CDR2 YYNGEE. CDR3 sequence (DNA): TGTGCCAGCAGCGTAGGGAGTGATAGCAATCAGCCCCAGCATTTT. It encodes CASSVGSDSNQPQHF.

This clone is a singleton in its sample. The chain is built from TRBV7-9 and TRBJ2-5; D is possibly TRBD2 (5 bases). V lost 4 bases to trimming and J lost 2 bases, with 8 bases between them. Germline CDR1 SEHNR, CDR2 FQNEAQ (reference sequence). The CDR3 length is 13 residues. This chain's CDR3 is CASSWSGQETQYF. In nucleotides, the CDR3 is TGTGCCAGCAGCTGGTCGGGACAAGAGACCCAGTACTTC.

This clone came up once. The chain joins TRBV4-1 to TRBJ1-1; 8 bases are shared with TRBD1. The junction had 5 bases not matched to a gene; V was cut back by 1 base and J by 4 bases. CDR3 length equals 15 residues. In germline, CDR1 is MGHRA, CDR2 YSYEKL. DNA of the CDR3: TGCGCCAGCAGCCAAGCCCAGGGGGCTCTCACTGAAGCTTTCTTT. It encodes CASSQAQGALTEAFF.

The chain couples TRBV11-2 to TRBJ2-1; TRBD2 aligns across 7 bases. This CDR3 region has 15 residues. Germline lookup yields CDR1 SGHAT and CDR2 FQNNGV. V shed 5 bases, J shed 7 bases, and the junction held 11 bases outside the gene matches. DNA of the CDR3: TGTGCCAGCAGCCCGACACAAGCGGGACGGAATGAGCAGTTCTTC. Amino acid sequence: CASSPTQAGRNEQFF.

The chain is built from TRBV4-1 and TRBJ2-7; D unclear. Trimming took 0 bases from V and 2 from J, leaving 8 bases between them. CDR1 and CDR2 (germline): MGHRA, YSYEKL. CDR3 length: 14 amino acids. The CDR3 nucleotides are TGCGCCAGCAGCCAAGATGCGTCCGCCTACGAGCAGTACTTC. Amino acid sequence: CASSQDASAYEQYF.

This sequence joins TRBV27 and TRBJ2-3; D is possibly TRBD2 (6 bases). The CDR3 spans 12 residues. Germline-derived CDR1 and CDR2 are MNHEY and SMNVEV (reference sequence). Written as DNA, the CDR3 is TGTGCAGCACGGCGGGGAACAGATACGCAGTATTTT. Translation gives CAARRGTDTQYF.

This chain's CDR3 is CASSNQTTGGTDTQYF. The CDR3 bases are TGTGCCAGCAGCAACCAGACCACAGGGGGCACAGATACGCAGTATTTT. V usage is TRBV21-1 and J usage is TRBJ2-3; TRBD1, the D gene given by the table, was not confirmed from the DNA. TRBV21-1 is recorded as a pseudogene. This CDR3 spans 16 amino acids.

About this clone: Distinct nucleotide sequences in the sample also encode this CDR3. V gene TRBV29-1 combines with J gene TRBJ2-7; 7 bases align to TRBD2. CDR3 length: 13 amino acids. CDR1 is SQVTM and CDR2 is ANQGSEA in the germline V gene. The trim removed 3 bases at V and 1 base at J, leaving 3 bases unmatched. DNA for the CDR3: TGCAGCGTTGATCCGGGGGGATCCTACGAGCAGTACTTC. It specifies CSVDPGGSYEQYF.

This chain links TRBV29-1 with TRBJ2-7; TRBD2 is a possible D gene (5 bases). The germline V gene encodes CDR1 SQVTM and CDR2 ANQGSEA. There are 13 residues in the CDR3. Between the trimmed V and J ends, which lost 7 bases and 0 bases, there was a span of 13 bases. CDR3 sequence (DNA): TGCAGCGCAAGGACTCCGAACTCCTACGAGCAGTACTTC. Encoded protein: CSARTPNSYEQYF.

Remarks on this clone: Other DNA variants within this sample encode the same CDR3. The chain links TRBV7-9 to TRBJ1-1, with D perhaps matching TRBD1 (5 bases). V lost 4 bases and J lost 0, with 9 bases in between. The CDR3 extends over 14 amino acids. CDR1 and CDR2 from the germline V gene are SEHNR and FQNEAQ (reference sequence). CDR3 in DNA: TGTGCCAGCAGCTCGGGACTCCTGAACACTGAAGCTTTCTTT. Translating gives CASSSGLLNTEAFF.

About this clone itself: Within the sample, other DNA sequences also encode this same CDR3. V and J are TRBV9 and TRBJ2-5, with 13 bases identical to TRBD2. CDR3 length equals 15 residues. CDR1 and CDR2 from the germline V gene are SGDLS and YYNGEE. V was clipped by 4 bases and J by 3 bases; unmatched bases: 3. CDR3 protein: CASSPGLAGEETQYF. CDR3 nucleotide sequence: TGTGCCAGCAGCCCAGGACTAGCGGGAGAAGAGACCCAGTACTTC.

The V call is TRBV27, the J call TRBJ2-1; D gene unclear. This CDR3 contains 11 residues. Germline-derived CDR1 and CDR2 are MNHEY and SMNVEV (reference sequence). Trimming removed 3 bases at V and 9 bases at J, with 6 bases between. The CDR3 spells CASSLPGEQFF. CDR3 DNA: TGTGCCAGCAGTTTGCCGGGTGAGCAGTTCTTC.

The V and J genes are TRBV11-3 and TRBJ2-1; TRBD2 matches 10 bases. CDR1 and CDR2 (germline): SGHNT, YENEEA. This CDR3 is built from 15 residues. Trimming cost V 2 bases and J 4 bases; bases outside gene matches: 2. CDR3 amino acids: CASSLQREGYNEQFF. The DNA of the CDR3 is TGTGCCAGCAGCTTACAGCGGGAGGGATACAATGAGCAGTTCTTC.